One and the same sample provided the 4 T cell receptor beta chains below, sequenced in a study of blood T cell repertoires in COVID-19. Assay: immunoSEQ multiplex PCR; the TCRdb copy retains only in-frame clones and omits some. The repertoire holds 130,000 or so clones, with 88% as singletons. Material for sequencing was peripheral blood. These receptors all come from a man aged 50 or older with acute or convalescent COVID-19.

This CDR3 is CASSVASGEHTGELFF. The CDR3 coding sequence is TGTGCCAGCAGCGTGGCGAGCGGGGAACACACCGGGGAGCTGTTTTTT. The chain joins TRBV9 to TRBJ2-2, with 7 bases matching TRBD2. Germline loops: CDR1 SGDLS, CDR2 YYNGEE. This CDR3 region has 16 residues. Germline trimming cut 2 bases from V and 3 bases from J; bases unmatched to any gene: 7.

For the CDR3, the DNA is TGTGCCACGTTAGCGGGAGCGGCAGATACGCAGTATTTT. It is translated as CATLAGAADTQYF. The V and J genes are TRBV19 and TRBJ2-3; 9 bases agree with TRBD2. Unmatched junction bases numbered 6, after V lost 10 bases and J lost 4 bases. The germline V gene encodes CDR1 LNHDA and CDR2 SQIVND (reference sequence). This CDR3 spans 13 amino acids.

The chain carries TRBV6-5 and TRBJ1-4; TRBD1 is a possible D gene (6 bases). In germline, CDR1 is MNHEY, CDR2 SVGAGI. The germline V and J ends were trimmed by 6 bases and 8 bases, with 16 bases remaining between them. The CDR3 consists of 14 residues. CDR3 bases: TGTGCCAGCAGACCTGGACAGATAGTAGAAAAACTGTTTTTT. It is translated as CASRPGQIVEKLFF.

The chain combines TRBV19 with TRBJ1-6, with 8 bases fitting TRBD1. The CDR3 is 14 amino acids. V was clipped by 6 bases and J by 9 bases; unmatched bases: 7. Germline assignment: CDR1 LNHDA and CDR2 SQIVND (reference sequence). In DNA form, the CDR3 reads TGTGCCAGTAGCACGGACAGGGACCGTTCACCCCTCCACTTT. It codes for CASSTDRDRSPLHF. Variable domain in full (rest from reference TRBV19 and TRBJ1-6): DGGITQSPKYLFRKEGQNVTLSCEQNLNHDAMYWYRQDPGQGLRLIYYSQIVNDFQKGDIAEGYSVSREKKESFPLTVTSAQKNPTAFYLCASSTDRDRSPLHFGNGTRLTVT.